This TCR beta chain was recovered during a study of spatial heterogeneity in lung cancer. Notes on the study in general: Intratumoral expanded alpha and beta TCR counts were found to track tumor mutation counts.

Trimming took off 4 bases at V and 4 bases at J, with 14 bases between the two ends. Germline CDR1 is SGDLS and CDR2 is YYNGEE. The CDR3 totals 14 residues. A distinct unique molecular identifier was carried by each TCR cDNA molecule. TCRdb called the 5' RACE reads again in MiXCR, with one record for every CDR3 protein. The sample includes 9,500 to 13,000 distinct CDR3 sequences, more than 10% of them seen just once. This clonotype is medium-sized by share. The target antigen is unknown. Found in a library prepared for alpha chains, this beta chain is an off-target read, and its abundance has little meaning. Stated time point: sample taken at primary tumor resection. A total of more than 65 untreated early-stage non-small cell lung cancer patients served as donors. No cells were sorted before sequencing. The whole RNA sequenced was extracted from tumor, nontumor lung or frozen PBMC.

The V gene is TRBV9, the J gene TRBJ1-2, with a tentative D call TRBD1 (6 bases). The clonotype was recovered from a male donor with early-stage non-small cell lung cancer. The sequencing here drew on lung tumor tissue, taken at surgery. For the CDR3, the DNA is TGTGCCAGCAGCCCCAGCGGGGGCAGCTATGGCTACACCTTC. This encodes CASSPSGGSYGYTF.